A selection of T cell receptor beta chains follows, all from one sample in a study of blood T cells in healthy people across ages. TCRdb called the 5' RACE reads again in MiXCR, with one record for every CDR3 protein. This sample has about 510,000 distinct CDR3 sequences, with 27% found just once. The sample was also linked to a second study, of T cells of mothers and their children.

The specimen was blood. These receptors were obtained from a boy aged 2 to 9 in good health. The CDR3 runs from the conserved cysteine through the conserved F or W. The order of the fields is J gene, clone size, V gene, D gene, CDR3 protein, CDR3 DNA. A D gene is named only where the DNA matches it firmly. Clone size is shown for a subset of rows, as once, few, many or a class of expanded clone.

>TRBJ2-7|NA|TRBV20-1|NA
CSASGTDKTYEQYF
TGCAGTGCTTCCGGGACTGACAAAACCTACGAGCAGTACTTC
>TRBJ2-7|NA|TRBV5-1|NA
CASSLVQGGSGYEGYEQYF
TGCGCCAGCAGCTTGGTACAGGGAGGTTCCGGGTACGAAGGATACGAGCAGTACTTC
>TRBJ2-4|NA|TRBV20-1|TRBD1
CSARDVRGRNIQYF
TGCAGTGCTAGAGATGTAAGGGGGCGGAACATTCAGTACTTC
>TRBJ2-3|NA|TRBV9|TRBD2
CASSVDPRGGTTDTQYF
TGTGCCAGCAGCGTAGATCCCCGCGGGGGGACCACAGATACGCAGTATTTT
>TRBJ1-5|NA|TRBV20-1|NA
CSASGPYPGDQPQHF
TGCAGTGCTAGCGGACCTTACCCGGGCGATCAGCCCCAGCATTTT
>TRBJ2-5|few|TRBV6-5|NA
CASSPSPGGLETQYF
TGTGCCAGCAGTCCCAGCCCCGGGGGGCTGGAGACCCAGTACTTC
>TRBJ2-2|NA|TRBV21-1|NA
CASSKAGLAFTGELFF
TGTGCCAGCAGCAAAGCTGGACTAGCCTTCACCGGGGAGCTGTTTTTT
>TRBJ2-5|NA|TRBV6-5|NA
CASGGTVNMETQYF
TGTGCCAGCGGGGGGACAGTTAATATGGAGACCCAGTACTTC
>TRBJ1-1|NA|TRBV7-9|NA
CASSPTNTEAFF
TGTGCCAGCAGCCCGACCAACACTGAAGCTTTCTTT
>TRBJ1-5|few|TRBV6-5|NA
CASSYGLTGFPNQPQHF
TGTGCCAGCAGTTACGGCCTGACCGGGTTTCCCAATCAGCCCCAGCATTTT
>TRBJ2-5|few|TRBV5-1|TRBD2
CASSLGTSGGYQETQYF
TGCGCCAGCAGCTTGGGCACTAGCGGGGGGTACCAAGAGACCCAGTACTTC
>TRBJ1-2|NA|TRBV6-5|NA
CASSYDGGLNYGYTF
TGTGCCAGCAGTTACGATGGAGGGTTAAACTATGGCTACACCTTC
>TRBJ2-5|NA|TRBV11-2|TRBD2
CASASGGQEAQYF
TGTGCCAGCGCCTCGGGAGGGCAAGAGGCCCAGTACTTC
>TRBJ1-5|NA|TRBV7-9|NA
CASSFNRHQPQHF
TGTGCCAGCAGCTTCAATCGCCATCAGCCCCAGCATTTT
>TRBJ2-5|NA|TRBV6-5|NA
CASSYSDRRGETQYF
TGTGCCAGCAGTTACTCGGACAGGAGGGGAGAGACCCAGTACTTC
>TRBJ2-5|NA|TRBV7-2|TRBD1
CASTGQSQETQYF
TGTGCCAGCACGGGACAGTCCCAAGAGACCCAGTACTTC
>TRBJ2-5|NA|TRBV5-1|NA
CASSLEWGQETQYF
TGCGCCAGCAGCTTGGAATGGGGTCAAGAGACCCAGTACTTC
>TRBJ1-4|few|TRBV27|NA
CASSGQGREKLFF
TGTGCCAGCAGTGGACAAGGTCGGGAAAAACTGTTTTTT
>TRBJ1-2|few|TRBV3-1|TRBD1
CASSQETGGSYGYTF
TGTGCCAGCAGCCAAGAAACAGGGGGCAGCTATGGCTACACCTTC
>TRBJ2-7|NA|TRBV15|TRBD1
CATSSLSGGEQYF
TGTGCCACCAGCTCCTTATCAGGGGGTGAGCAGTACTTC
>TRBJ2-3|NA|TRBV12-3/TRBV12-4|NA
CASSRQAFTDTQYF
TGTGCCAGCAGCCGACAGGCCTTCACAGATACGCAGTATTTT
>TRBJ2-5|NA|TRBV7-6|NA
CASSLPTVETQYF
TGTGCCAGCAGCCTTCCCACAGTAGAGACCCAGTACTTC
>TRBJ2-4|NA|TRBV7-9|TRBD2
CASSLGGSGVIAKNIQYF
TGTGCCAGCAGCTTAGGGGGTAGCGGGGTTATAGCCAAAAACATTCAGTACTTC
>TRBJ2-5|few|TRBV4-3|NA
CASSPSPGAETQYF
TGCGCCAGCAGCCCGTCCCCAGGGGCAGAGACCCAGTACTTC
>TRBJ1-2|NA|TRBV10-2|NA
CASSEHLNYGYTF
TGCGCCAGCAGTGAGCACTTGAACTATGGCTACACCTTC
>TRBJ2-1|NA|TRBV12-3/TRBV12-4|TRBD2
CASSLGGSSGGAGDEQFF
TGTGCCAGCAGTCTTGGGGGTAGTAGCGGGGGGGCGGGCGATGAGCAGTTCTTC